Presented here are 13 T cell receptor beta chains from one specimen sequenced in a study of identical twins. TCRdb re-called the 5' RACE reads through MiXCR, storing one row per CDR3 protein. The data show some 560,000 distinct CDR3 sequences, 9.6% seen once. These data were also reused for a study on yellow fever vaccine responses in identical twins.

Material: PBMCs. These receptors came from a woman between 18 and 30 years old in good health.

This clonotype was found a few times. The chain uses TRBV20-1 and TRBJ1-2; D is perhaps TRBD1 (5 bases). This CDR3 spans 14 amino acids. V lost 0 bases to trimming and J lost 4 bases, with 12 bases between them. CDR1 and CDR2 from the germline V gene are DFQATT and SNEGSKA (reference sequence). CDR3 protein: CSARDTRQGYGYTF. The CDR3 DNA is TGCAGTGCTAGAGATACGCGGCAGGGCTATGGCTACACCTTC.

This clonotype was seen at least ten times. V usage is TRBV20-1 and J usage is TRBJ1-6, with 7 bases fitting TRBD1. CDR1 and CDR2 from the germline V gene are DFQATT and SNEGSKA (reference sequence). V lost 1 base, J lost 7 bases, and 7 bases stayed unmatched. The CDR3 loop spans 15 amino acids. The CDR3 coding sequence is TGCAGTGCTAGAGGCTTACAGGGGAGGAATTCACCCCTCCACTTT. Its translation is CSARGLQGRNSPLHF.

The table lists this clonotype with many counts. The chain combines TRBV5-1 with TRBJ1-3; D is unresolved. The germline gives CDR1 SGHRS, CDR2 YFSETQ. Trimming pared 4 bases from V and 5 bases from J, leaving 13 bases between. CDR3 length: 14 residues. CDR3 DNA: TGCGCCAGCAGCCTGGGCTCTGGTAGAAACACCATATATTTT. Translation: CASSLGSGRNTIYF.

This clonotype was seen many times. The chain links TRBV13 to TRBJ2-3, with a possible D match to TRBD1 (6 bases). The CDR3 spans 12 residues. Germline CDR1 reads PRHDT; CDR2 reads FYEKMQ (reference sequence). V lost 5 bases and J 6 bases, leaving 9 bases between the germline ends. The DNA for the CDR3 is TGTGCCAGCAGCCACAGGGTTGATACGCAGTATTTT. It is translated as CASSHRVDTQYF.

The V gene is TRBV27, the J gene TRBJ2-1; D not certain. The end of the DNA fits TRBJ2-7 better, so the J call may be wrong. The CDR3 runs 15 residues. Germline CDR1 MNHEY, CDR2 SMNVEV (reference sequence). This CDR3 is CASSPLVDTYNEQYF. The CDR3 coding sequence is TGTGCCAGCAGTCCCCTGGTGGATACCTACAATGAGCAGTACTTC.

This rearrangement joins TRBV7-2 to TRBJ2-7, with D tentatively TRBD2 (5 bases). The CDR3 covers 17 residues. Per the germline V gene, CDR1 is SGHTA and CDR2 is FQGNSA. V shed 5 bases and J shed 0 bases, with 20 bases lying between them. CDR3 protein: CASSTRGSTGSSYEQYF. The CDR3 region has the DNA TGTGCCAGCAGCACCCGAGGGTCTACGGGGAGCTCCTACGAGCAGTACTTC.

This clonotype occurred many times. This chain joins TRBV27 and TRBJ2-5; TRBD2 matches 7 bases. V was clipped by 6 bases and J by 2 bases; unmatched bases: 6. Germline V gives CDR1 MNHEY, CDR2 SMNVEV (reference sequence). There are 14 residues in the CDR3. CDR3: CASSQGGVQETQYF. The CDR3 DNA reads as TGTGCCAGCAGCCAGGGAGGGGTACAAGAGACCCAGTACTTC.

The chain recombines TRBV28 with TRBJ1-5, with 7 bases that match TRBD1. The ends lost 6 bases at V and 4 bases at J; junction bases unmatched: 12. This CDR3 spans 16 amino acids. Germline loops: CDR1 MDHEN, CDR2 SYDVKM. CDR3 nucleotide sequence: TGTGCCAGCAGAGAGGGACAGAATGGGGATAATCAGCCCCAGCATTTT. Its translation is CASREGQNGDNQPQHF.

The chain carries TRBV6-1 and TRBJ2-3, with 13 bases that match TRBD2. The germline CDR1 and CDR2 sequences are MNHNS and SASEGT. V lost 7 bases, J lost 4 bases, and 8 bases stayed unmatched. The CDR3 has 16 amino acids. The CDR3 is CASTLRTSGGADTQYF. Written as DNA, the CDR3 is TGTGCCAGCACACTCAGAACTAGCGGGGGGGCAGATACGCAGTATTTT.

This rearrangement joins TRBV30 to TRBJ1-5, with TRBD1 as a possible D gene (6 bases). The ends were cut back, 2 bases at V and 2 bases at J, with 13 bases in the middle. Germline-derived CDR1 and CDR2 are GTSNPN and SVGIG (reference sequence). The CDR3 runs 15 residues. The DNA of the CDR3 is TGTGCCTGGAGTCAAAAAAGGGGGGGCAATCAGCCCCAGCATTTT. This gives the protein CAWSQKRGGNQPQHF. Using reference TRBV30 and TRBJ1-5 for the parts outside the CDR3, the full variable domain is SQTIHQWPATLVQPVGSPLSLECTVEGTSNPNLYWYRQAAGRGLQLLFYSVGIGQISSEVPQNLSASRPQDRQFILSSKKLLLSDSGFYLCAWSQKRGGNQPQHFGDGTRLSIL.

This clonotype was observed many times. V and J are TRBV10-3 and TRBJ2-4; 7 nucleotides agree with TRBD2. Germline-derived CDR1 and CDR2 are ENHRY and SYGVKD. CDR3 length: 16 amino acids. J was trimmed by 0 bases and V by 6 bases; bases with no gene match: 8. CDR3 loop: CAISPAGLIAKNIQYF. DNA of the CDR3: TGTGCCATCAGCCCAGCGGGGCTAATAGCCAAAAACATTCAGTACTTC.

Concerning this clonotype: A much larger clone lies one base from this, so it may be a read error. This rearrangement joins TRBV5-6 to TRBJ2-7; D unresolved. This CDR3 has 13 amino acids. CDR1 and CDR2 (germline): SGHDT, YYEEEE. The CDR3 sequence is CARSLSHSYEQYF. The CDR3, as DNA: TGTGCCAGGAGCTTGTCTCACTCCTACGAGCAGTACTTC.

This clonotype occurred a few times. J is TRBJ2-1 and V is TRBV6-2 or TRBV6-3, with D unresolved. The CDR3 runs to 13 residues. The V and J ends lost 7 bases and 7 bases respectively, with 14 bases between them. Per germline, CDR1 MNHEY and CDR2 SVGEGT. The CDR3 loop reads CASTSYRSNEQFF. CDR3 bases: TGTGCCAGCACCTCTTATCGGAGTAATGAGCAGTTCTTC.